Listed here are 30 T cell receptor beta chains from one sample, sequenced in a study of blood T cells in healthy people across ages. Sample-barcoded 5' priming and a J-beta primer mix drove a second PCR of 7 to 11 cycles. A single record per CDR3 protein comes from TCRdb applying MiXCR to the 5' RACE reads. The sample contains around 820,000 distinct CDR3 sequences, approximately 25% of which appear only once. This sample also appeared in a second study, on T cells of mothers and their children.

The source material was blood. These receptors all stem from a boy aged 5 to 17 in good health.

This clonotype appeared a few times. The rearrangement joins TRBV7-2 to TRBJ1-4, with no clear D. Germline V lookup: CDR1 SGHTA, CDR2 FQGNSA. The CDR3 is made up of 14 amino acids. V was clipped by 4 bases and J by 3 bases, with 9 bases between them. This CDR3 is CASSWTLPNEKLFF. In nucleotides, the CDR3 is TGTGCCAGCAGCTGGACCCTCCCTAATGAAAAACTGTTTTTT.

This chain links TRBV20-1 with TRBJ2-3; D gene ambiguous. The CDR3 spans 12 residues. CDR1 and CDR2 (germline): DFQATT, SNEGSKA (reference sequence). V gave up 0 bases and J gave up 1 base, with 2 bases separating them. The CDR3, as DNA: TGCAGTGCTAGAGAGGGCACAGATACGCAGTATTTT. This codes for CSAREGTDTQYF.

This clonotype has more than one count but fewer than ten. V usage is TRBV6-1 and J usage is TRBJ2-2, with 8 bases that match TRBD2. Germline V gives CDR1 MNHNS, CDR2 SASEGT. Trimming cost V 2 bases and J 5 bases; bases outside gene matches: 16. The CDR3 contains 19 residues. Here the CDR3 reads CASSEHSLIGRAGTGELFF. CDR3 in DNA: TGTGCCAGCAGTGAACATTCCTTGATCGGGAGGGCAGGAACCGGGGAGCTGTTTTTT.

This clonotype was counted only a few times. One end of the junction fails to match germline, which may point to a read error. The rearrangement uses TRBV6-6 and TRBJ2-4; 10 nucleotides align to TRBD1. This CDR3 has 14 residues. Per the germline V gene, CDR1 is MNHNY and CDR2 is SVGAGI (reference sequence). CDR3 nucleotide sequence: TGTACCAGCAGTTACTCGACAGGGGGCTACATTCAGTACTTC. Translating it yields CTSSYSTGGYIQYF.

This rearrangement joins TRBV6-1 to TRBJ2-5; 9 bases map to TRBD1. The V segment lost 6 bases and the J segment 5 bases; nucleotides outside the gene matches: 7. The length of the CDR3 is 14 residues. Germline V lookup: CDR1 MNHNS, CDR2 SASEGT. CDR3 coding DNA: TGTGCCAGCAGGGCTACAGGGGGCCGGGAGACCCAGTACTTC. Its protein product is CASRATGGRETQYF.

This chain connects TRBV14 to TRBJ1-2, with unresolved D. Germline CDR1 and CDR2: SGHDN and FVKESK. With 1 base removed from V and 2 bases from J, the gap between germline ends came to 5 bases. CDR3 size: 13 residues. Here the CDR3 DNA reads TGTGCCAGCAGCCAAGCCCTCAACTATGGCTACACCTTC. This gives the protein CASSQALNYGYTF.

The chain joins TRBV7-2 to TRBJ1-2, with D possibly TRBD1 on 5 matching bases. V lost 2 bases, J lost 8 bases, and 9 bases lay in between. The length of the CDR3 is 12 residues. Germline loops: CDR1 SGHTA, CDR2 FQGNSA. CDR3 protein: CASSLRDGGYTF. CDR3 coding DNA: TGTGCCAGCAGCTTACGGGACGGGGGCTACACCTTC.

As to this clonotype: Germline is not matched at one junction end, which may reflect a read error. The gene calls are TRBV5-6 and TRBJ2-5; TRBD2 is a possible D gene (6 bases). The last part of the DNA fits TRBJ2-7 better; the J call may be wrong. The CDR3 runs to 15 residues. Germline V lookup: CDR1 SGHDT, CDR2 YYEEEE. The CDR3 DNA reads TGTGCCAGCAGTTTCCTGGGACTGCCCTCCAACGAGCAGTACTTC. Translating it yields CASSFLGLPSNEQYF.

This chain links TRBV12-3 or TRBV12-4 with TRBJ1-4; D not resolved. The CDR3 sequence is 14 residues long. V shed 5 bases and J shed 4 bases, with 11 bases lying between them. The CDR3 reads CASSLDEYNEKLFF. The CDR3 coding sequence is TGTGCCAGCAGTCTTGACGAGTATAATGAAAAACTGTTTTTT.

The rearrangement links TRBV9 to TRBJ1-4, with D perhaps matching TRBD1 (6 bases). Trimming took 1 base from V and 2 from J, leaving 21 bases between them. Germline V gene lookup returns CDR1 SGDLS and CDR2 YYNGEE. This CDR3 contains 19 residues. The CDR3 DNA follows: TGTGCCAGCAGCGTAAGCATCGGGGCCCAAGGGGGGACTAATGAAAAACTGTTTTTT. Its protein product is CASSVSIGAQGGTNEKLFF.

CDR3 nucleotides: TGTGCCAGCAGCGTCTCGACAGGGGGCGGGTACGAGCAGTACTTC. Amino acid sequence: CASSVSTGGGYEQYF. This sequence joins TRBV9 and TRBJ2-7, with 10 bases aligning to TRBD1. The CDR3 has 15 residues. Germline lookup yields CDR1 SGDLS and CDR2 YYNGEE. Germline trimming cut 2 bases from V and 4 bases from J; bases unmatched to any gene: 6.

The V and J genes are TRBV29-1 and TRBJ2-3; 8 bases match TRBD2. This CDR3 is built from 12 residues. The germline gives CDR1 SQVTM, CDR2 ANQGSEA. Trimming removed 7 bases from V and 5 bases from J; junction bases left unmatched: 5. The CDR3 coding sequence is TGCAGCGCCGGGGGGGCTGGAGATACGCAGTATTTT. Translation: CSAGGAGDTQYF.

The rearrangement joins TRBV28 to TRBJ2-7; 10 bases align to TRBD2. The CDR3 spans 16 residues. V lost 2 bases and J lost 4; bases outside the gene matches: 8. Germline V gene lookup returns CDR1 MDHEN and CDR2 SYDVKM. CDR3 amino acids: CASSLGPSGGQYEQYF. As DNA, the CDR3 is TGTGCCAGCAGTTTAGGGCCTAGCGGGGGACAATACGAGCAGTACTTC.

This clonotype has only a few counts. This chain uses TRBV29-1 with TRBJ1-1; 7 nucleotides line up with TRBD1. Germline CDR1 and CDR2: SQVTM and ANQGSEA. The CDR3 is 15 residues long. After removal of 6 bases from V and 0 bases from J, the junction contained 10 bases not matched to a gene. The CDR3 here is CSVPHSQGMNTEAFF. CDR3 in DNA: TGCAGCGTCCCACACTCACAGGGGATGAACACTGAAGCTTTCTTT.

In its sample, this clonotype was seen a few times. V and J are TRBV20-1 and TRBJ2-1; 10 bases align to TRBD1. The CDR3 covers 16 residues. Germline CDR1 reads DFQATT; CDR2 reads SNEGSKA (reference sequence). Trimming took 5 bases from V and 4 from J; bases not matched to a gene: 11. CDR3 DNA sequence: TGCAGTGCTCTCCGGGACAGGGGCCTTCCTTACAATGAGCAGTTCTTC. Its translation: CSALRDRGLPYNEQFF.

The chain carries TRBV7-9 and TRBJ2-5; D is uncertain. The V gene lost 5 bases and the J gene lost 4 bases, with 8 bases spanning the gap. There are 12 residues in the CDR3. Per the germline V gene, CDR1 is SEHNR and CDR2 is FQNEAQ (reference sequence). The CDR3 DNA sequence: TGTGCCAGCAGCCCGAAGGGAGAGACCCAGTACTTC. This gives the protein CASSPKGETQYF.

This chain links TRBV4-1 with TRBJ2-5; 7 bases match TRBD1. The CDR3 contains 16 residues. Germline V gene sequence: CDR1 MGHRA, CDR2 YSYEKL. Unmatched junction bases numbered 13, after V lost 5 bases and J lost 4 bases. The CDR3 coding sequence is TGCGCCAGCAGCTCACTTACAGGGGAGAGGGGAGAGACCCAGTACTTC. This sequence encodes CASSSLTGERGETQYF.

This clonotype was seen only a few times. The chain couples TRBV6-1 to TRBJ1-6, with D possibly matching TRBD1 (6 bases). CDR3 size: 16 residues. V gave up 6 bases and J gave up 5 bases, with 17 bases separating them. The germline V gene has CDR1 MNHNS and CDR2 SASEGT. CDR3 protein: CASSGAPGANNSPLHF. The CDR3 DNA reads TGTGCCAGCAGCGGGGCCCCGGGGGCTAATAATTCACCCCTCCACTTT.

The chain combines TRBV6-2 or TRBV6-3 with TRBJ1-2, with TRBD1 matching 10 bases. CDR3 length equals 14 residues. From germline, CDR1 is MNHEY and CDR2 SVGEGT. V lost 2 bases, J lost 7 bases, and 4 bases stayed unmatched. In DNA form, the CDR3 reads TGTGCCAGCAGTTACCGACAGGGGGCAAGTGGCTACACCTTC. Translated, it gives CASSYRQGASGYTF.

This chain uses TRBV7-6 with TRBJ1-1; D ambiguous. This CDR3 is 14 amino acids long. V was clipped by 1 base and J by 9 bases, with 15 bases between them. Germline loops: CDR1 SGHVS, CDR2 FNYEAQ. The CDR3 loop is CASSLDGEDVQAFF. The CDR3 bases are TGTGCCAGCAGCTTAGACGGTGAGGATGTGCAAGCTTTCTTT.

This clonotype was seen more than once but under ten times. The CDR3 DNA follows: TGTGCCACCAGCAGAGGCAGGCAAAATACGCAGTATTTT. Amino acids: CATSRGRQNTQYF. The rearrangement uses TRBV15 and TRBJ2-3; D is uncertain. Trimming left V 1 base short and J 7 bases short, with 9 bases between. The germline gives CDR1 LNHNV, CDR2 YYDKDF (reference sequence). The CDR3 spans 13 residues.

This clonotype was seen a handful of times. The chain recombines TRBV28 with TRBJ2-5; no clear D gene. The J call may be incorrect, as the DNA end agrees better with TRBJ2-7. This CDR3 region has 16 residues. Germline lookup yields CDR1 MDHEN and CDR2 SYDVKM. As DNA, the CDR3 is TGTGCCAGCAGTTTTTCATCTGGAAGTGCACTCTACGAGCAGTACTTC. This encodes CASSFSSGSALYEQYF.

V is TRBV11-2 and J is TRBJ2-7, with 7 nucleotides matching TRBD1. With V trimmed by 5 bases and J by 5 bases, 9 bases remained unmatched. Looked up from germline, CDR1 is SGHAT and CDR2 is FQNNGV. This CDR3 comprises 14 residues. The CDR3 spells CASSVLTGSNEQYF. The CDR3 DNA reads TGTGCCAGCAGCGTATTGACAGGGTCGAACGAGCAGTACTTC.

This rearrangement joins TRBV5-6 to TRBJ2-3; no clear D gene. CDR3 length: 11 residues. Looked up from germline, CDR1 is SGHDT and CDR2 is YYEEEE. V was pared by 4 bases and J by 6 bases, with 6 bases between. The CDR3 is CASSASDTQYF. The CDR3 DNA reads TGTGCCAGCAGCGCGTCGGATACGCAGTATTTT.

The V call is TRBV10-3, the J call TRBJ2-5, with D maybe TRBD1 (7 bases). The germline CDR1 and CDR2 sequences are ENHRY and SYGVKD. This CDR3 has 16 amino acids. Trimming took off 6 bases at V and 4 bases at J, with 21 bases between the two ends. The CDR3 spells CAISSVSGQGGETQYF. In nucleotides, the CDR3 is TGTGCCATCAGCTCCGTCAGCGGGCAGGGGGGAGAGACCCAGTACTTC.

V usage is TRBV13 and J usage is TRBJ1-1, with D perhaps matching TRBD1 (6 bases). CDR3 length equals 16 residues. Germline V gives CDR1 PRHDT, CDR2 FYEKMQ (reference sequence). V lost 5 bases and J 0 bases, leaving 16 bases between the germline ends. CDR3 in amino acids: CASSREGGLMNTEAFF. As DNA, the CDR3 is TGTGCCAGCAGCCGGGAAGGGGGACTCATGAACACTGAAGCTTTCTTT.

The chain employs TRBV27 and TRBJ2-7, with 10 positions matching TRBD2. Trimming took 6 bases from V and 3 from J; bases not matched to a gene: 5. This CDR3 has 14 amino acids. Germline V lookup: CDR1 MNHEY, CDR2 SMNVEV (reference sequence). CDR3 sequence: CASSDGLADYEQYF. The CDR3 nucleotides read TGTGCCAGCAGCGACGGACTAGCGGACTACGAGCAGTACTTC.

This clonotype came up a few times. This rearrangement joins TRBV28 to TRBJ2-1, with TRBD2 identical over 9 bases. The CDR3 is made up of 16 amino acids. Germline V lookup: CDR1 MDHEN, CDR2 SYDVKM. With 1 base clipped from V and 4 bases from J, the junction kept 5 bases outside the gene matches. The CDR3 DNA follows: TGTGCCAGCAGTTTATCGGCTAGCGGGGCTTACAATGAGCAGTTCTTC. Its translation is CASSLSASGAYNEQFF.

This clonotype has just a few counts. This rearrangement joins TRBV29-1 to TRBJ2-7, with 7 bases aligning to TRBD1. The V gene end was trimmed by 5 bases and the J gene end by 5 bases; junction bases not matched to a gene: 3. The germline V gene has CDR1 SQVTM and CDR2 ANQGSEA. The CDR3 is made up of 11 amino acids. The CDR3 reads CSVHRGDEQYF. CDR3 nucleotide sequence: TGCAGCGTTCACAGGGGTGACGAGCAGTACTTC.

This clonotype was observed at least ten times. This CDR3 reads CASSPGLAGTNEQFF. CDR3 sequence (DNA): TGCGCCAGCAGCCCGGGACTAGCGGGAACGAATGAGCAGTTCTTC. The chain carries TRBV4-3 and TRBJ2-1; 13 bases fit TRBD2. The CDR3 covers 15 residues. The germline CDR1 and CDR2 sequences are LGHNA and YSLEER. V was clipped by 4 bases and J by 7 bases; unmatched bases: 4.